This T cell receptor (beta chain) is drawn from a study of Ad26.COV2.S vaccination and SARS-CoV-2 variants. For the study at large: In the COV1001 trial, the donor was in the Ad26.COV2.S arm. Intramuscular Ad26.COV2.S doses were given once or twice, 56 days apart.

The data were produced by immunoSEQ multiplex PCR, yet TCRdb's version contains in-frame clones alone and is incomplete. The sample shows 300,000 to 400,000 clones, approximately 81% of them seen only once. Regarding the study as a whole: Spike-specific TCR breadth ran higher among vaccine recipients than placebo recipients.

Documented treatment: over 15 received Ad26.COV2.S at low or high dose, single or two shots; 5 received placebo; per-sample allocation not given. Sample collection was performed on day 63 after the first vaccine or placebo injection. V lost 7 bases, J lost 2 bases, and 15 bases lay in between. CDR1 is LNHDA and CDR2 is SQIVND in the germline V gene (reference sequence). CDR3 length: 15 residues. As concerns this clone: Its antigen is not identified.

Source: peripheral blood, taken in a trial of Ad26.COV2.S vaccine versus placebo. The chain carries TRBV19 and TRBJ2-1; D perhaps matches TRBD1 (6 bases). The TCR sequence derives from a person aged 18-65 years who received the Ad26.COV2.S COVID-19 vaccine or a placebo. CDR3 residues: CASTPGGLPYNEQFF. In nucleotides, the CDR3 is TGTGCCAGTACCCCTGGGGGCCTCCCCTACAATGAGCAGTTCTTC.